Shown below are 21 T cell receptor beta chains from a single sample sequenced in a study of T-cell memory formation after mild COVID-19. In TCRdb, the 5' RACE reads were re-called with MiXCR into one record per CDR3 protein. The sample has roughly 120,000 distinct CDR3 sequences, about 15% seen once. Specimen: PBMCs or a T cell subset sorted from them (not recorded which). Source of these receptors: an adult woman who had mild COVID-19 (a few samples of this study predate the infection). Cell type and time point are not known.

The chain employs TRBV12-3 or TRBV12-4 and TRBJ1-2, with 10 bases fitting TRBD1. CDR3 length equals 16 residues. V gave up 6 bases and J gave up 4 bases; unmatched junction bases: 11. CDR3 nucleotides: TGTGCCAGCAGAGGGACAGGGGAGGGCCGGGGCTATGGCTACACCTTC. Amino acid sequence: CASRGTGEGRGYGYTF.

This clonotype was seen only a few times. The chain couples TRBV4-1 to TRBJ2-2; maybe TRBD1 (6 bases). The CDR3 runs 15 residues. V shed 1 base and J shed 1 base, with 7 bases lying between them. CDR1 is MGHRA, CDR2 YSYEKL, per germline. The CDR3 nucleotides are TGCGCCAGCAGCCAAGGCAGGGGGAACACCGGGGAGCTGTTTTTT. This sequence encodes CASSQGRGNTGELFF.

This clonotype was detected many times. The chain uses TRBV24-1 and TRBJ2-3; D is unresolved. Trimming took 0 bases from V and 4 from J, leaving 4 bases between them. CDR1 is KGHDR, CDR2 SFDVKD, per germline. This CDR3 has 13 residues. The CDR3 DNA sequence: TGTGCCACCAGTGATTTGGGGCCAGATACGCAGTATTTT. Translated: CATSDLGPDTQYF.

The rearrangement joins TRBV5-1 to TRBJ2-1; 8 bases match TRBD2. Germline CDR1 SGHRS, CDR2 YFSETQ. V shed 0 bases and J 7 bases; nucleotides not matched to a gene: 6. This CDR3 region has 15 residues. The CDR3: CASSLEGLGRNEQFF. In DNA form, the CDR3 reads TGCGCCAGCAGCTTGGAGGGACTAGGACGGAATGAGCAGTTCTTC.

This sequence joins TRBV7-9 and TRBJ2-1, with TRBD2 identical over 8 bases. CDR3 length: 15 amino acids. Unmatched junction bases numbered 9, after V lost 5 bases and J lost 6 bases. In germline, CDR1 is SEHNR, CDR2 FQNEAQ (reference sequence). CDR3 bases: TGTGCCAGCAGCCCCGCGGGGGGAAGAAGCAATGAGCAGTTCTTC. Its translation is CASSPAGGRSNEQFF.

The chain is built from TRBV3-1 and TRBJ2-3; TRBD2 might be the D (6 bases). CDR1 and CDR2 from the germline V gene are LGHDT and YNNKEL (reference sequence). This CDR3 region has 15 residues. Trimming stripped 1 base from V and 6 bases from J, with 14 bases between. This CDR3 is CASSQVRDFGDTQYF. The CDR3 nucleotides read TGTGCCAGCAGCCAAGTCCGGGACTTCGGTGATACGCAGTATTTT.

This clonotype occurred a few times. The rearrangement links TRBV5-1 to TRBJ2-7; 9 nucleotides align to TRBD2. J was trimmed by 5 bases and V by 1 base; bases with no gene match: 13. CDR1 is SGHRS and CDR2 is YFSETQ in the germline V gene. This CDR3 comprises 17 residues. Written as DNA, the CDR3 is TGCGCCAGCAGCTTGCCTCCCCTAGCGGGAAATCACCACGAGCAGTACTTC. Translation gives CASSLPPLAGNHHEQYF. Supplemented by reference TRBV5-1 and TRBJ2-7, the full variable domain reads KAGVTQTPRYLIKTRGQQVTLSCSPISGHRSVSWYQQTPGQGLQFLFEYFSETQRNKGNFPGRFSGRQFSNSRSEMNVSTLELGDSALYLCASSLPPLAGNHHEQYFGPGTRLTVT.

This chain links TRBV7-9 with TRBJ2-7, with D maybe TRBD2 (6 bases). Germline values: CDR1 SEHNR, CDR2 FQNEAQ (reference sequence). V lost 0 bases, J lost 10 bases, and 10 bases lay in between. This CDR3 is 12 amino acids long. The CDR3 region is CASSLATEGQYF. CDR3 sequence (DNA): TGTGCCAGCAGCTTAGCGACGGAGGGACAGTACTTC.

The chain employs TRBV29-1 and TRBJ2-7; the match to TRBD2 covers 10 bases. The V gene end was trimmed by 2 bases and the J gene end by 1 base; junction bases not matched to a gene: 2. This CDR3 is 14 amino acids long. From germline, CDR1 is SQVTM and CDR2 ANQGSEA. CDR3 in amino acids: CSVELAGVSYEQYF. The CDR3, as DNA: TGCAGCGTTGAACTAGCGGGGGTGTCCTACGAGCAGTACTTC.

The rearrangement links TRBV24-1 to TRBJ2-2; 9 bases are a match to TRBD1. The CDR3 is made up of 19 amino acids. CDR1 and CDR2 (germline): KGHDR, SFDVKD. The V and J ends lost 0 bases and 4 bases, in that order; junction bases with no gene match: 11. The CDR3 loop reads CATSDLLGPGQGRTGELFF. CDR3 bases: TGTGCCACCAGTGATTTGTTGGGACCGGGACAGGGACGCACCGGGGAGCTGTTTTTT.

This clonotype was observed a handful of times. This CDR3 reads CASSLFRGSGTDTQYF. CDR3 bases: TGTGCCAGCAGCTTATTTAGGGGGTCGGGCACAGATACGCAGTATTTT. The chain employs TRBV7-2 and TRBJ2-3, with D perhaps TRBD1 (6 bases). Germline V gene sequence: CDR1 SGHTA, CDR2 FQGNSA. The germline V and J ends were trimmed by 2 bases and 1 base, with 13 bases remaining between them. The CDR3 is made up of 16 amino acids.

The chain recombines TRBV5-1 with TRBJ2-2; 8 bases match TRBD1. The germline V gene encodes CDR1 SGHRS and CDR2 YFSETQ. The CDR3 totals 15 residues. V lost 1 base to trimming and J lost 5 bases; unmatched junction nucleotides: 4. The CDR3: CASSLQGARTGELFF. The CDR3 DNA reads TGCGCCAGCAGCTTGCAGGGGGCGAGAACCGGGGAGCTGTTTTTT.

The gene calls are TRBV13 and TRBJ2-7; 7 bases map to TRBD1. CDR1 and CDR2 (germline): PRHDT, FYEKMQ (reference sequence). The CDR3 loop spans 14 amino acids. Unmatched junction bases numbered 6, after V lost 6 bases and J lost 1 base. CDR3 in amino acids: CASRKTGVSYEQYF. The CDR3 DNA is TGTGCCAGCAGGAAAACAGGGGTTTCCTACGAGCAGTACTTC.

This clonotype was counted a few times. This sequence joins TRBV7-3 and TRBJ2-1; TRBD2 might be the D (6 bases). CDR3 length equals 15 residues. Trimming left V 4 bases short and J 7 bases short, with 17 bases between. The germline V gene has CDR1 SGHTA and CDR2 FQGTGA. CDR3 coding DNA: TGTGCCAGCAGCTCGCCGGGACTCGGGTTGAATGAGCAGTTCTTC. It yields the protein CASSSPGLGLNEQFF.

The chain joins TRBV15 to TRBJ1-2, with a tentative D call TRBD1 (6 bases). The V gene's germline CDR1 is LNHNV and CDR2 YYDKDF (reference sequence). The CDR3 loop spans 14 amino acids. Between the trimmed V and J ends, which lost 5 bases and 4 bases, there was a span of 14 bases. The CDR3 bases are TGTGCCACCAGCCTAAGCCGGGACACCTATGGCTACACCTTC. This translates into CATSLSRDTYGYTF. The full variable domain, with the rest looked up from reference TRBV15 and TRBJ1-2, is DAMVIQNPRYQVTQFGKPVTLSCSQTLNHNVMYWYQQKSSQAPKLLFHYYDKDFNNEADTPDNFQSRRPNTSFCFLDIRSPGLGDTAMYLCATSLSRDTYGYTFGSGTRLTVV.

The chain has TRBV12-3 or TRBV12-4 and TRBJ2-3; D perhaps matches TRBD1 (5 bases). This CDR3 comprises 15 residues. V was trimmed by 1 base and J by 0 bases, leaving 8 bases between them. The CDR3 here is CASSLGSGSTDTQYF. CDR3 DNA: TGTGCCAGCAGTTTAGGCTCAGGGAGCACAGATACGCAGTATTTT.

This clonotype appeared a single time. J is TRBJ1-1 and V is TRBV29-1; D ambiguous. Germline CDR1 is SQVTM and CDR2 is ANQGSEA. There are 10 residues in the CDR3. V gave up 3 bases and J gave up 1 base, with 0 bases separating them. The CDR3 sequence is CSVENTEAFF. The CDR3 DNA is TGCAGCGTTGAGAACACTGAAGCTTTCTTT.

The chain joins TRBV5-1 to TRBJ2-1, with TRBD1 matching over 12 bases. CDR1 and CDR2 (germline): SGHRS, YFSETQ. The CDR3 consists of 15 residues. After removal of 6 bases from V and 6 bases from J, the junction contained 7 bases not matched to a gene. Here the CDR3 reads CASTSGTGGRNEQFF. The CDR3 DNA reads as TGCGCCAGCACTAGCGGGACAGGGGGCCGCAATGAGCAGTTCTTC.

The chain recombines TRBV9 with TRBJ1-5; D may be TRBD1 (6 bases). The ends were cut back, 0 bases at V and 4 bases at J, with 38 bases in the middle. This CDR3 comprises 24 residues. The germline CDR1 and CDR2 sequences are SGDLS and YYNGEE. CDR3 amino acids: CASSVVQIFNTLTDQDSPNQPQHF. CDR3 in DNA: TGTGCCAGCAGCGTAGTGCAAATCTTCAATACCCTCACCGACCAGGACAGCCCTAATCAGCCCCAGCATTTT.

The gene calls are TRBV7-9 and TRBJ1-5; TRBD1 is a possible D gene (6 bases). The CDR3 runs to 15 residues. V lost 5 bases to trimming and J lost 2 bases, with 13 bases between them. Germline CDR1 SEHNR, CDR2 FQNEAQ (reference sequence). CDR3 sequence reads: CASSPGTNGNQPQHF. The DNA of the CDR3 is TGTGCCAGCAGCCCCGGGACAAATGGCAATCAGCCCCAGCATTTT.

Regarding this clonotype: Sequence at one end of the junction differs from germline and may be a read error. The chain combines TRBV4-3 with TRBJ1-5; D remains unclear. Germline values: CDR1 LGHNA, CDR2 YSLEER. This CDR3 contains 16 residues. CDR3 DNA: TGCGCCAGCAGCCAAGATCCAGACACTAGCAATCAGCCACAGCATTTT. Its translation: CASSQDPDTSNQPQHF.